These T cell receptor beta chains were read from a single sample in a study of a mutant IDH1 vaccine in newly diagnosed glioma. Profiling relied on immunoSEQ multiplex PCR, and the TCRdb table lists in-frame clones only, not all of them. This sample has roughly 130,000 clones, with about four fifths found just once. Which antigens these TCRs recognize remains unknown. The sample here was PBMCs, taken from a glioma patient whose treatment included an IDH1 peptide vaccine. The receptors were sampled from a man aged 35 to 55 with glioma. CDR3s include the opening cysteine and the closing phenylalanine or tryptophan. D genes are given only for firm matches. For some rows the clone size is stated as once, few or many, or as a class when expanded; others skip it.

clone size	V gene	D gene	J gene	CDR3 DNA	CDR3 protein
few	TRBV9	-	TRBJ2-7	TGTGCCAGCAGCGTAGGGGGGACGGAAGCCTACGAGCAGTACTTC	CASSVGGTEAYEQYF
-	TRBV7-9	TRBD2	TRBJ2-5	TGTGCCAGCAGCTTAGATCAAGAACTAGCGGGGGGGCTGGAGACCCAGTACTTC	CASSLDQELAGGLETQYF
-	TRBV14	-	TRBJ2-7	TGTGCCAGCAGCCAGGGGGTTCGGAGCTACGAGCAGTACTTC	CASSQGVRSYEQYF
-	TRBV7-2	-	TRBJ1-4	TGTGCCAGCAGCTTAAGCCCAGGCGGTGAAAAACTGTTTTTT	CASSLSPGGEKLFF
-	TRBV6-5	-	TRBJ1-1	TGTGCCAGCAGTTTAGGGTTTGTGAACACTGAAGCTTTCTTT	CASSLGFVNTEAFF
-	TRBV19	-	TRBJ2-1	TGTGCCAGTAGTAGACAGAAAACCTCCTACAATGAGCAGTTCTTC	CASSRQKTSYNEQFF
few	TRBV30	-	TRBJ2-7	TGTGCCTGGAGTTTTAGCGCACTCTACGAGCAGTACTTC	CAWSFSALYEQYF
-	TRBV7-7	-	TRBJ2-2	TGTGCTAGCAGCTTAGAAGGGGCGCTGACCGGGGAGCTGTTTTTT	CASSLEGALTGELFF
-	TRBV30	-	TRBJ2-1	TGTGCCTGGAAGGGGACGCCTTTTGAGCAGTTCTTC	CAWKGTPFEQFF
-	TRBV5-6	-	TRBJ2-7	TGTGCCAGCAGCTTGGTCGGGGTGGAGCAGTACTTC	CASSLVGVEQYF
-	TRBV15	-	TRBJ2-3	TGTGCCACCAGCTACCGGGATCGCCAAGATACGCAGTATTTT	CATSYRDRQDTQYF
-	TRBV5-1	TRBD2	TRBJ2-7	TGCGCCAGCAGCCCGGGACTAGGGGTCTACGAGCAGTACTTC	CASSPGLGVYEQYF
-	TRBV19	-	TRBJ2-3	TGTGCCAGTAGTATAGGGTCCTTTAGCACAGATACGCAGTATTTT	CASSIGSFSTDTQYF
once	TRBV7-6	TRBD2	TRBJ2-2	TGTGCCAGCGTCCAACTAGCGGGGGCGAACACCGGGGAGCTGTTTTTT	CASVQLAGANTGELFF
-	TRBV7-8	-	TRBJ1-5	TGTGCCAGCAGCGAGACCGGGTGGGGCAATCAGCCCCAGCATTTT	CASSETGWGNQPQHF
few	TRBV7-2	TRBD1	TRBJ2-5	TGTGCCAGCAGCTTACGGCCCAGGGGGCAAGAGACCCAGTACTTC	CASSLRPRGQETQYF
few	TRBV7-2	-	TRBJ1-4	TGTGCCAGCAGCTTAGGGACGGTCCTCAATGAAAAACTGTTTTTT	CASSLGTVLNEKLFF
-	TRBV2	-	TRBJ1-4	TGTGCCAGCAGTGAAGCGATCTCGTACAGTGCAACTAATGAAAAACTGTTTTTT	CASSEAISYSATNEKLFF
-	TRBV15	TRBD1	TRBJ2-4	TGTGCCACCAGCGGCCGGGACAGGGGGTCGGGAAACATTCAGTACTTC	CATSGRDRGSGNIQYF
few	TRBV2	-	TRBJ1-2	TGTGCCAGCACTTCCGGCAGCGGCTATGGCTACACCTTC	CASTSGSGYGYTF
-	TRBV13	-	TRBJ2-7	TGTGCCAGCAGCCAGCGGACGGCAGGACGACCCTACGAGCAGTACTTC	CASSQRTAGRPYEQYF
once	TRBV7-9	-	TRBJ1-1	TGTGCCAGCAGCCAACAGTTAGGCACTGAAGCTTTCTTT	CASSQQLGTEAFF
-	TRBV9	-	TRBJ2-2	TGTGCCAGCAGCGTAGCTCGGCCTGAATCGGGCACCGGGGAGCTGTTTTTT	CASSVARPESGTGELFF
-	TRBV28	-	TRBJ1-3	TGTGCCAGCCGATCAACGACGGACTCTGGAAACACCATATATTTT	CASRSTTDSGNTIYF
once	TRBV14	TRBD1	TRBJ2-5	TGTGCCAGCAGCCAAGAGGGGACAGGGTTGCAAGAGACCCAGTACTTC	CASSQEGTGLQETQYF
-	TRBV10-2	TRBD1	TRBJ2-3	TGCGCCAGCAGTGAAGGGCAGGGGGCCACAGATACGCAGTATTTT	CASSEGQGATDTQYF
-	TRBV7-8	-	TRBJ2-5	TGTGCCAGCAGCCAGGGGGGGACGGTAACGGGGACCCAGTACTTC	CASSQGGTVTGTQYF
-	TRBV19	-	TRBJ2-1	TGTGCCAGTAGAGGACCGGGAGCCAACTACAATGAGCAGTTCTTC	CASRGPGANYNEQFF
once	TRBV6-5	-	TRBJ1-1	TGTGCCAGCAGTTACCTTGGGGTTCGCCTTGAAGCTTTCTTT	CASSYLGVRLEAFF
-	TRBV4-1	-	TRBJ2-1	TGCGCCAGCAGCCAAGAGATCAGGGTTACCTACAATGAGCAGTTCTTC	CASSQEIRVTYNEQFF
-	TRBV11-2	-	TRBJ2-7	TGTGCCAGCACCCCCGGGACTCCTAGTTACGAGCAGTACTTC	CASTPGTPSYEQYF
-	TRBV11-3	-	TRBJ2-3	TGTGCCAGCAGCCACGGGCCTTACCCCGATACGCAGTATTTT	CASSHGPYPDTQYF
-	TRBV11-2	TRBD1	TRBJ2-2	TGTGCCAGCAGCTTCGGGACAGGGATTTTGTCCGGGGAGCTGTTTTTT	CASSFGTGILSGELFF
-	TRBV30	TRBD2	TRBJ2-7	TGTGCCTGGAGTGGGTCAAGGACTAGTTTCTACGAGCAGTACTTC	CAWSGSRTSFYEQYF
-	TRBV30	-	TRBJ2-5	TGTGCCTGGAGCCTGGGCCTCCAAGAGACCCAGTACTTC	CAWSLGLQETQYF
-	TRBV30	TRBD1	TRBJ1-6	TGTGCCTGGAGTCTCAGGGGGTCTGATTCACCCCTCCACTTT	CAWSLRGSDSPLHF
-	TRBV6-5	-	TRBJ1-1	TGTGCCAGCGGCCAGGCAGGGGCCCCGAACACTGAAGCTTTCTTT	CASGQAGAPNTEAFF
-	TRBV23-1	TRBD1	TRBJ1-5	TGCGCCAGCAGTCAATCTTGGACAGGGGTAATTCGCAATCAGCCCCAGCATTTT	CASSQSWTGVIRNQPQHF
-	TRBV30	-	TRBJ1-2	TGTGCCGGGGACTCGGGGTTTAACTATGGCTACACCTTC	CAGDSGFNYGYTF
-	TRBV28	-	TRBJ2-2	TGTGCCAGCAGCCCCCGTCGGGCGAACACCGGGGAGCTGTTTTTT	CASSPRRANTGELFF
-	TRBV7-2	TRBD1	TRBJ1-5	TGTGCCAGCAGCCCCATAGGTGACAGGGGACAGCCCCAGCATTTT	CASSPIGDRGQPQHF
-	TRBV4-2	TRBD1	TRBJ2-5	TGTGCCAGCAGCCCGGACAGGGACGAGACCCAGTACTTC	CASSPDRDETQYF
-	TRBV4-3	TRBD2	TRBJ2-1	TGCGCCAGCAGCCAAGAATTGAGCGGGGGGTACAATGAGCAGTTCTTC	CASSQELSGGYNEQFF
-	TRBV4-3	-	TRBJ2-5	TGCGCCAGCAGCCAAGATGGGACTCCCACGTACCAAGAGACCCAGTACTTC	CASSQDGTPTYQETQYF
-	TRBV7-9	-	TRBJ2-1	TGTGCCAGCAGCTTAGTGCAGCGAACCTACAATGAGCAGTTCTTC	CASSLVQRTYNEQFF
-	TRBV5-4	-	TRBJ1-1	TGTGCCAGGGGGACTCCTAACACTGAAGCTTTCTTT	CARGTPNTEAFF
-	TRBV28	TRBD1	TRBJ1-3	TGTGCCAGCAGTTTGCTCGGACAGGGGGGAAACACCATATATTTT	CASSLLGQGGNTIYF
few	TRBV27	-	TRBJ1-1	TGTGCCAGCAGTCCCCGGGGCAAGCTGAACACTGAAGCTTTCTTT	CASSPRGKLNTEAFF
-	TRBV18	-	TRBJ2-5	TGTGCCAGCTCACCTCTAAGGGCAGAGACCCAGTACTTC	CASSPLRAETQYF
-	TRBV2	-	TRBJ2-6	TGTGCCAGGGAAATTGGACGGATCTCTGGGGCCAACGTCCTGACTTTC	CAREIGRISGANVLTF
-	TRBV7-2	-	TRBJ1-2	TGTGCCAGCAGCTTAGAGGACGGGAACTATGGCTACACCTTC	CASSLEDGNYGYTF
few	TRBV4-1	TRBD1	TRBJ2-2	TGCGCCAGCAGCCAAGGGGACAGTATCACCGGGGAGCTGTTTTTT	CASSQGDSITGELFF
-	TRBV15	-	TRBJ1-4	TGTGCCACCAGCAGAGATCCCGGGACTCCTAATGAAAAACTGTTTTTT	CATSRDPGTPNEKLFF